The T cell receptor beta chain under discussion was sequenced for a study of blood T cell repertoires in COVID-19 (dated by TCRdb to the early 2020s). As for the study more broadly: Collaborator samples came from the United States, Italy and Spain and covered acute and convalescent phases of COVID-19. The material from the prospective study consisted of cDNA or gDNA derived from T cells, B-cell-depleted T cells, or PBMCs. Subjects who had been exposed to COVID-19, were actively infected with it, or had recovered from it provided the deeply sampled blood TCRbeta repertoires that made up the dataset. The repertoires were released in a freely available public database meant as a resource for research on the immune response to SARS-CoV-2. Samples were obtained from the ongoing ImmuneRACE study (first 160 participants) and from about 1,300 subjects provided by 6 global collaborators. A de-identified subject ID, COVID-19 status, age in years and sex were almost always included in the sample metadata. Where HLA class I and class II types were available, the types were taken from metadata supplied by the sample provider, not from assay-based typing. Summary of the overall study and its limitations: Clinical and demographic metadata were provided uncurated, with the amount varying by source and participant.

V and J are trimmed by 6 bases and 4 bases, and the gene matches miss 8 bases of the junction. From the cysteine through the phenylalanine, the CDR3 covers 14 amino acids. The entry retains the CDR3 DNA only, 42 bases that are in frame from base 1. CDR1 and CDR2 are drawn from the germline V gene: SGHVS, FQNEAQ. TCRbeta CDR3 regions were amplified from genomic DNA by means of the immunoSEQ Assay, a bias-controlled multiplex PCR. For the original study's pipeline: The number of nucleated cells in each sample was estimated by amplification of reference gene primers within the assay. To quantify the absolute abundance of each unique TCRbeta CDR3 rearrangement, sequence reads were collapsed and filtered. For each sample, productive Simpson clonality was calculated as the square root of Simpson's diversity index over productive rearrangements. TCRdb limited this immuneACCESS table to in-frame rearrangements with V and J called. A share of clones is missing; checked studies link under half to unresolved V genes, and the rest is unexplained. That table supplies the V and J calls and clone size; D and trimming were determined from the DNA. The sample table holds about 240,000 clones, of which more than 75% were seen once. Clones ranked in the top ten supply roughly 3.1% of the sample.

Comments on this clone: Its antigen is currently not known. Base qualities are not at hand, and no much larger clone is one base apart.

Participants in the prospective study were enrolled through a virtual design, were aged roughly 18 to 90 years, and lived in approximately 24 United States geographic areas. In the prospective study, cohorts were assigned on the basis of participant-reported clinical history obtained from a screening survey and a study questionnaire. In the prospective study, mobile phlebotomists collected whole blood, serum and a nasopharyngeal or oropharyngeal swab from each participant. Prospective study participants could optionally give additional blood draws and questionnaires over a roughly 2-month period. Before DNA extraction, blood samples from the prospective study were shipped at room temperature or frozen.

The rearranged chain carries TRBV7-8 and TRBJ2-7; 8 nucleotides in the junction match TRBD1. This TCR was sampled from a middle-aged woman with acute COVID-19. Source material: PBMCs or T cells enriched from blood (not recorded which). The base sequence is TGTGCCAGCAGGACGGGACAGGAGAAATACGAGCAGTACTTC. Translated, it gives CASRTGQEKYEQYF. With the rest looked up from the reference TRBV7-8 and TRBJ2-7 genes rather than sequenced, the full variable domain is GAGVSQSPRYKVAKRGQDVALRCDPISGHVSLFWYQQALGQGPEFLTYFQNEAQLDKSGLPSDRFFAERPEGSVSTLKIQRTQQEDSAVYLCASRTGQEKYEQYFGPGTRLTVT.